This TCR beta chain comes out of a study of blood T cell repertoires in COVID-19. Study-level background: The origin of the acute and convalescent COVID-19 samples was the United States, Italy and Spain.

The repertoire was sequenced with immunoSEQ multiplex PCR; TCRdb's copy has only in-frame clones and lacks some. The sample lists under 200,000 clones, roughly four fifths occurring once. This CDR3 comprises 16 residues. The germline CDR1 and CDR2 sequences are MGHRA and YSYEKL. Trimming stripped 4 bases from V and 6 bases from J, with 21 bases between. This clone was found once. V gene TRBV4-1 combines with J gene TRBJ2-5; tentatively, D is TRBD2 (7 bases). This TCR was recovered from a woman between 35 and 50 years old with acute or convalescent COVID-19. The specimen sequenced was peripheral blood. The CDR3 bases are TGCGCCAGCAGCCGGCCAATGGGGGGGGCGAGACAGACCCAGTACTTC. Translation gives CASSRPMGGARQTQYF.